This note documents a single T cell receptor beta chain sequence. Its target is unknown. These data are taken from a study of OX40 agonist ivuxolimab in advanced cancers. Study-level background: Ivuxolimab, an antibody acting as an agonist of OX40 (CD134), was used to treat patients.

CDR3 length equals 18 residues. Repertoires were generated with immunoSEQ multiplex PCR, while TCRdb's copy carries only in-frame clones and drops some. The top ten clones hold roughly 2.6% of a sample with 98,000 or so clones, roughly nine tenths of them seen once. Whole-study results and caveats: Averaging showed that CD8+ T cells had more expanded clones than CD4+ did.

The origin of this receptor is an adult with an advanced solid tumor such as melanoma, head and neck, liver or kidney cancer. Material: CD4+ or CD8+ T cells sorted from blood, obtained in a trial of the OX40 agonist ivuxolimab. The V gene is TRBV21-1, the J gene TRBJ1-2; TRBD1, as called in the table, went unchecked against the DNA. TRBV21-1 is reported as a pseudogene. The CDR3 loop reads CASSKDGFWDKCCYGYTF. The CDR3 nucleotides are TGTGCCAGCAGCAAAGATGGATTTTGGGACAAATGTTGCTATGGCTACACCTTC.